This section outlines one T cell receptor (beta chain) sequence together with its context. Original methodology: Estimated nucleated cell counts came from reference gene primer amplification. TCRdb's copy holds only in-frame clones and misses some; the assay was immunoSEQ multiplex PCR. That table gives V, J and clone size, and the DNA gave D and trimming. The data show around 190,000 clones, roughly four fifths seen once. The source of the sample is a study of blood T cell repertoires in COVID-19. Whole-study context: Samples taken during acute and convalescent COVID-19 were collected in the United States, Italy and Spain. The analysed material was cDNA or gDNA that came from T cells, B-cell-depleted T cells, or PBMCs.

Germline V CDR1 and CDR2: MDHEN, SYDVKM. Germline trimming cut 3 bases from V and 12 bases from J; bases unmatched to any gene: 4. CDR3 size: 11 residues. Source material: peripheral blood. This rearrangement joins TRBV28 to TRBJ1-1; 7 bases align to TRBD1. This receptor was taken from a woman aged 50 to 60 with acute or convalescent COVID-19. Here the CDR3 DNA reads TGTGCCAGCAGTTTCACAGGGGAAACTTTCTTT. It is translated as CASSFTGETFF.